These T cell receptor beta chains were read from a single sample in a study of blood T cell repertoires in COVID-19. Produced via immunoSEQ multiplex PCR; TCRdb's table is partial and in-frame only. The sample has roughly 260,000 clones, about nine tenths seen once; the top ten hold about 11%. What was sequenced was peripheral blood. The source of these receptors is a woman in her twenties or thirties with COVID-19, enrolled during active disease. The CDR3 runs from the conserved cysteine through the conserved F or W. A D gene is named only where the DNA matches it firmly. A row's size may be missing; if present it is once, few, many or a size class.

d_gene	v_gene	j_gene	len	abundance	CDR3nt	CDR3aa
TRBD2	TRBV6-2/TRBV6-3	TRBJ2-7	16	.	TGTGCCAGCAGTTATTTCGGACTAGCGGGTTCCGCCGAGCAGTACTTC	CASSYFGLAGSAEQYF
.	TRBV30	TRBJ1-2	16	.	TGTGCCTGGAGCCGAAGGATTGTGCAGGGATCCCATGGCTACACCTTC	CAWSRRIVQGSHGYTF
.	TRBV28	TRBJ2-2	13	once	TGTGCCAGCACCTACGGGGGGCAGCGGGAGCTGTTTTTT	CASTYGGQRELFF
TRBD1	TRBV19	TRBJ2-5	14	once	TGTGCCAGTAGTAGACAGGGGGCTGAGGAGACCCAGTACTTC	CASSRQGAEETQYF
.	TRBV28	TRBJ2-7	13	.	TGTGCCAGCAGTTTGGGCTTATCCTACGAGCAGTACTTC	CASSLGLSYEQYF
TRBD1	TRBV10-2	TRBJ1-2	15	.	TGCGCCAGCAGTGAACCGGGACAGGGGAACTATGGCTACACCTTC	CASSEPGQGNYGYTF
.	TRBV6-6	TRBJ1-1	11	once	TGTGCCGTCGGTCGGGAAACTGAAGCTTTCTTT	CAVGRETEAFF
.	TRBV15	TRBJ1-1	14	.	TGTGCCACCAGCAGAGATCCGGCAGGGGCGTCAGCTTTCTTT	CATSRDPAGASAFF
TRBD2	TRBV28	TRBJ2-3	16	few	TGTGCCAGCTCGGGACTAGCGGCCGCGAGGGGAGATACGCAGTATTTT	CASSGLAAARGDTQYF
.	TRBV14	TRBJ2-7	12	.	TGTGCCAGCAGCCAAACTTCCTACGAGCAGTACTTC	CASSQTSYEQYF
.	TRBV7-9	TRBJ2-3	15	.	TGTGCCAGCAGCTTAAGACCGGGTAGCACAGATACGCAGTATTTT	CASSLRPGSTDTQYF
TRBD1	TRBV4-2	TRBJ1-1	17	.	TGTGCCAGCAGCCAAGTAGGTGGCGGGACAGGGGGGACTGAAGCTTTCTTT	CASSQVGGGTGGTEAFF
.	TRBV9	TRBJ2-2	16	once	TGTGCCAGCAGCGTGCTACCTCCCCCGGACACCGGGGAGCTGTTTTTT	CASSVLPPPDTGELFF
TRBD1	TRBV30	TRBJ1-1	14	once	TGTGCCTGGAGCCCGGGACAGCAGAACACTGAAGCTTTCTTT	CAWSPGQQNTEAFF
TRBD2	TRBV19	TRBJ2-7	16	.	TGTGCCAGTAGTATAGATCCTAGCGGGAGCTTTACCGAGCAGTACTTC	CASSIDPSGSFTEQYF
.	TRBV6-5	TRBJ1-6	15	.	TGTGCCAGCAGTTCCCTTTCGGGGTTTAATTCACCCCTCCACTTT	CASSSLSGFNSPLHF
.	TRBV11-2	TRBJ2-7	14	.	TGTGCCAGCAGCTTAGTTGTTGGAGATTACGAGCAGTACTTC	CASSLVVGDYEQYF
TRBD1	TRBV7-9	TRBJ2-5	14	.	TGTGCCAGCAGCTCGACAGGGGCTCAAGAGACCCAGTACTTC	CASSSTGAQETQYF
TRBD1	TRBV11-3	TRBJ2-7	15	.	TGTGCCAGCAGCACGGGACAGGGGCCTTCCTACGAGCAGTACTTC	CASSTGQGPSYEQYF
.	TRBV28	TRBJ2-4	15	once	TGTGCCACCGAACCAATCATGCGTTTCTCGGACATTCAGTACTTC	CATEPIMRFSDIQYF
.	TRBV29-1	TRBJ2-7	14	.	TGCAGCGTACCTAACCGGGACACCTCCTACGAGCAGTACTTC	CSVPNRDTSYEQYF
.	TRBV6-5	TRBJ2-7	13	many	TGTGCCAGCAGTAGGGGACTCCATAGAGAGCAGTACTTC	CASSRGLHREQYF
.	TRBV6-2/TRBV6-3	TRBJ2-1	14	.	TGTGCCAGCAGTTACGAGACAGCTTCCAATGAGCAGTTCTTC	CASSYETASNEQFF
TRBD1	TRBV28	TRBJ1-2	13	.	TGTGCCAGCAGTTTAAACAGGGGCTATGGCTACACCTTC	CASSLNRGYGYTF
.	TRBV7-9	TRBJ2-1	16	.	TGTGCCAGCAGCCAACAGGACCGCGATACCAGGAATGAGCAGTTCTTC	CASSQQDRDTRNEQFF
.	TRBV4-3	TRBJ1-5	16	.	TGCGCCAGCAGCCATAACCGGGCCAATAGCGGTCAGCCCCAGCATTTT	CASSHNRANSGQPQHF
TRBD1	TRBV3-1/TRBV3-2	TRBJ1-2	14	.	TGTGCCAGCAGCCATGGAGGGACAGGGAATGGCTACACCTTC	CASSHGGTGNGYTF
TRBD1	TRBV3-1/TRBV3-2	TRBJ1-4	16	.	TGTGCCAGCAGCCCGGGACAGGGCCCCACTAATGAAAAACTGTTTTTT	CASSPGQGPTNEKLFF
TRBD2	TRBV28	TRBJ2-1	15	.	TGTGCCAGCAGACGCGGGAGGGCCGATTACAATGAGCAGTTCTTC	CASRRGRADYNEQFF
.	TRBV12-3/TRBV12-4	TRBJ1-2	13	.	TGTGCCAGCAGCCAGCGGCGAGGGTATGGCTACACCTTC	CASSQRRGYGYTF
.	TRBV4-1	TRBJ1-1	14	.	TGCGCCAGCAGCCCGACTTTTGTGAACACTGAAGCTTTCTTT	CASSPTFVNTEAFF
TRBD2	TRBV4-2	TRBJ2-7	15	.	TGTGCCAGCAGCCAACTAGCGGGAGGTACCTACGAGCAGTACTTC	CASSQLAGGTYEQYF
.	TRBV5-4	TRBJ1-2	11	.	TGTGCCAGCAGCTTTCGGGATGGCTACACCTTC	CASSFRDGYTF
.	TRBV5-1	TRBJ1-2	15	.	TGCGCCAGCAGCTTGGCGGGGGATCAGAACTATGGCTACACCTTC	CASSLAGDQNYGYTF
TRBD1	TRBV6-6	TRBJ1-1	14	once	TGTGCCAGCAGTTACGGACAGGGCGGCACTGAAGCTTTCTTT	CASSYGQGGTEAFF
.	TRBV21-1	TRBJ1-5	14	.	TGTGCCACCCTATTGGGCCAGGTGAATCAGCCCCAGCATTTT	CATLLGQVNQPQHF
TRBD2	TRBV27	TRBJ2-3	14	.	TGTGCCAGCATTTTAGCGGGAGCTCGAGATACGCAGTATTTT	CASILAGARDTQYF
.	TRBV15	TRBJ1-5	12	.	TGTGCCACCAGCAGGACAGATGAGGCCCAGCATTTT	CATSRTDEAQHF
.	TRBV28	TRBJ2-7	11	.	TGTGCCAGCAGTACAAGCTACGAGCAGTACTTC	CASSTSYEQYF
.	TRBV6-1	TRBJ1-2	15	.	TGTGCCAGCAGTGAAAGATCAGGGGCGGCCTATGGCTACACCTTC	CASSERSGAAYGYTF
TRBD2	TRBV28	TRBJ2-3	15	.	TGTGCCAGCAGTAACCCGGGACTAGCAGTAGATACGCAGTATTTT	CASSNPGLAVDTQYF